The 23 T cell receptor beta chains in this list originate from one sample, sequenced in a study of blood T cells in healthy people across ages. PCR was performed a second time for about 7 to 11 cycles using a sample-barcoded 5' primer and a J-beta primer mix. One entry per CDR3 protein results from TCRdb running MiXCR on the 5' RACE reads. The sample consists of about 830,000 distinct CDR3 sequences, roughly 60% of them appearing once. Sequences were obtained from blood. Source of these receptors: a man younger than 40 in good health.

This clonotype was detected a few times. The rearrangement uses TRBV10-3 and TRBJ2-7, with TRBD2 matching 13 bases. The CDR3 is made up of 17 amino acids. The germline V gene encodes CDR1 ENHRY and CDR2 SYGVKD. V shed 6 bases and J 3 bases; nucleotides not matched to a gene: 11. The CDR3: CAIRKFKTSGRFYEQYF. The CDR3 DNA follows: TGTGCCATCAGAAAATTTAAGACTAGCGGGAGGTTCTACGAGCAGTACTTC.

The chain links TRBV11-2 to TRBJ1-1; maybe TRBD1 (5 bases). CDR3 length: 16 amino acids. CDR1 and CDR2 from the germline V gene are SGHAT and FQNNGV. With 5 bases removed from V and 0 bases from J, the gap between germline ends came to 16 bases. This CDR3 is CASSPRPGQLNTEAFF. CDR3 DNA sequence: TGTGCCAGCAGCCCCCGCCCGGGGCAGCTGAACACTGAAGCTTTCTTT.

The V gene is TRBV28, the J gene TRBJ2-6; the D is unclear. Trimming shortened V by 9 bases and J by 0 bases, and 6 bases separated the two germline ends. Germline CDR1 MDHEN, CDR2 SYDVKM. The CDR3 spans 13 residues. CDR3 residues: CARRSSGANVLTF. The CDR3 DNA follows: TGTGCCAGGAGGAGCTCTGGGGCCAACGTCCTGACTTTC. Complete variable domain (other parts from reference TRBV28 and TRBJ2-6): DVKVTQSSRYLVKRTGEKVFLECVQDMDHENMFWYRQDPGLGLRLIYFSYDVKMKEKGDIPEGYSVSREKKERFSLILESASTNQTSMYLCARRSSGANVLTFGAGSRLTVL.

The rearrangement joins TRBV29-1 to TRBJ2-1, with 9 nucleotides matching TRBD2. In germline, CDR1 is SQVTM, CDR2 ANQGSEA. This CDR3 spans 13 amino acids. V shed 4 bases, J shed 5 bases, and the junction held 3 bases outside the gene matches. CDR3 DNA sequence: TGCAGCGTTGGGACTAGCGTCGACAATGAGCAGTTCTTC. It is translated as CSVGTSVDNEQFF.

The CDR3 reads CASSQVIRGRSIEKLFF. The CDR3 DNA reads as TGTGCCAGCAGCCAAGTTATTAGGGGGCGATCTATTGAAAAACTGTTTTTT. The chain carries TRBV14 and TRBJ1-4, with 7 bases that match TRBD1. CDR3 length: 17 amino acids. J was trimmed by 7 bases and V by 1 base; bases with no gene match: 12. The germline V gene has CDR1 SGHDN and CDR2 FVKESK.

J is TRBJ2-3 and V is TRBV20-1; 11 bases agree with TRBD2. Germline CDR1 reads DFQATT; CDR2 reads SNEGSKA (reference sequence). CDR3 length: 15 amino acids. The V and J ends lost 6 bases and 2 bases, in that order; junction bases with no gene match: 7. The CDR3 is CSAQLAGVYTDTQYF. CDR3 sequence (DNA): TGCAGTGCGCAACTAGCGGGGGTCTACACAGATACGCAGTATTTT.

This clonotype occurred once. V gene TRBV25-1 combines with J gene TRBJ1-1; 8 bases match TRBD1. This CDR3 spans 15 amino acids. Germline V CDR1 and CDR2: MGHDK, SYGVNS. After removal of 4 bases from V and 4 bases from J, the junction contained 8 bases not matched to a gene. The CDR3 region is CASSVTGGSSTEAFF. In DNA, the CDR3 is TGTGCCAGCAGTGTAACAGGGGGTAGTAGCACTGAAGCTTTCTTT.

This clonotype was seen only a few times. The V call is TRBV10-1, the J call TRBJ2-6; tentatively, D is TRBD2 (6 bases). V lost 4 bases and J lost 10, with 14 bases in between. Germline V lookup: CDR1 WNHNN, CDR2 SYGVQD (reference sequence). The CDR3 length is 14 residues. CDR3 nucleotides: TGCGCCAGCAGTGCGGAAAGGGGAGGTAACGTCCTGACTTTC. It codes for CASSAERGGNVLTF.

V and J are TRBV20-1 and TRBJ1-2, with no clear D. CDR3 length: 13 residues. Trimming stripped 3 bases from V and 5 bases from J, with 13 bases between. Per germline, CDR1 DFQATT and CDR2 SNEGSKA (reference sequence). The CDR3 DNA reads TGCAGTGCTAGTCTTGGGCAGATTTATGGCTACACCTTC. This codes for CSASLGQIYGYTF.

This chain links TRBV10-3 with TRBJ2-2; D not resolved. The CDR3 consists of 14 residues. Germline V CDR1 and CDR2: ENHRY, SYGVKD. V was clipped by 0 bases and J by 5 bases, with 7 bases between them. CDR3 sequence: CAISESSATGELFF. The CDR3 bases are TGTGCCATCAGTGAGTCGAGTGCTACCGGGGAGCTGTTTTTT.

The chain joins TRBV29-1 to TRBJ2-7; TRBD2 matches at 13 bases. TRBJ2-5 matches the DNA end more closely, so the J call is doubtful. Germline V gives CDR1 SQVTM, CDR2 ANQGSEA. This CDR3 is built from 15 residues. DNA for the CDR3: TGCAGCGTAGCCGGGACTAGCGGGGTTATAGAGACCCAGTACTTC. Translated, it gives CSVAGTSGVIETQYF.

This clonotype was seen only a few times. The rearrangement joins TRBV28 to TRBJ1-2, with 7 bases aligning to TRBD1. CDR3 length: 13 amino acids. Germline CDR1 is MDHEN and CDR2 is SYDVKM. The trim removed 6 bases at V and 4 bases at J, leaving 5 bases unmatched. DNA for the CDR3: TGTGCCAGCAGGACAGGGCTCCTCTATGGCTACACCTTC. Its protein product is CASRTGLLYGYTF.

This clonotype was seen only once. CDR3 DNA: TGTGCCAGCAGTTTTCGGACTAGCGGGAATAAGTACAATGAGCAGTTCTTC. Encoded protein: CASSFRTSGNKYNEQFF. The chain is built from TRBV27 and TRBJ2-1, with 12 bases matching TRBD2. The CDR3 runs to 17 residues. J was trimmed by 4 bases and V by 3 bases; bases with no gene match: 7. Germline V gives CDR1 MNHEY, CDR2 SMNVEV (reference sequence).

The chain recombines TRBV27 with TRBJ1-1; D uncertain. Trimming removed 5 bases from V and 1 base from J, with 11 bases in between. CDR1 and CDR2 from the germline V gene are MNHEY and SMNVEV (reference sequence). The CDR3 runs to 14 residues. The CDR3 DNA is TGTGCCAGCAGTCCCTGGAAAGCGAACACTGAAGCTTTCTTT. As protein: CASSPWKANTEAFF.

The chain recombines TRBV29-1 with TRBJ1-4; TRBD1 agrees at 7 bases. V dropped 7 bases and J dropped 8; count of bases not matched to a gene: 7. Germline V CDR1 and CDR2: SQVTM, ANQGSEA. The CDR3 runs to 12 residues. The CDR3: CSAGQPGEKLFF. As DNA, the CDR3 is TGCAGCGCGGGACAGCCAGGGGAAAAACTGTTTTTT.

V usage is TRBV4-1 and J usage is TRBJ2-5, with TRBD1 identical over 10 bases. The CDR3 extends over 14 amino acids. Germline V gene data show CDR1 as MGHRA and CDR2 as YSYEKL. The junction had 3 bases not matched to a gene; V was cut back by 6 bases and J by 2 bases. Here the CDR3 reads CASSRTGGQETQYF. The CDR3 DNA reads TGCGCCAGCAGTCGGACAGGGGGACAAGAGACCCAGTACTTC.

The CDR3 DNA reads TGCAGCGTTGAGGAAAAAGCGGGATCTTTCTCCTACGAGCAGTACTTC. As protein: CSVEEKAGSFSYEQYF. This chain uses TRBV29-1 with TRBJ2-7, with 7 bases fitting TRBD2. The CDR3 sequence is 16 residues long. Germline V gene sequence: CDR1 SQVTM, CDR2 ANQGSEA. Trimming took 3 bases from V and 0 from J; bases not matched to a gene: 11.

The chain recombines TRBV3-1 with TRBJ1-6; D call uncertain. The germline gives CDR1 LGHDT, CDR2 YNNKEL (reference sequence). The CDR3 length is 15 residues. Deletions cut 4 bases from V and 7 bases from J, with 14 bases between. CDR3 loop: CASSRKFLVNSPLHF. The CDR3 nucleotides read TGTGCCAGCAGCCGAAAGTTTCTGGTCAATTCACCCCTCCACTTT.

The V gene is TRBV12-3 or TRBV12-4, the J gene TRBJ2-7, with D perhaps given as TRBD1 or TRBD2 (5 bases each). CDR3 length equals 15 residues. The V end was cut by 5 bases, the J end by 3 bases, with 17 bases between. CDR3 region: CASSERDGELYEQYF. CDR3 coding DNA: TGTGCCAGCAGTGAAAGGGACGGGGAGCTCTACGAGCAGTACTTC.

The chain recombines TRBV12-3 or TRBV12-4 with TRBJ2-5; TRBD1 aligns across 7 bases. Trimming cost V 7 bases and J 5 bases; bases outside gene matches: 13. The CDR3 is made up of 15 amino acids. The CDR3 DNA sequence: TGTGCCAGCACTCCAACTGACAGGGTTCATGAGACCCAGTACTTC. Residues: CASTPTDRVHETQYF.

The chain links TRBV5-1 to TRBJ2-5; 10 bases map to TRBD2. Germline CDR1 reads SGHRS; CDR2 reads YFSETQ. Germline trimming cut 5 bases from V and 11 bases from J; bases unmatched to any gene: 15. The length of the CDR3 is 15 residues. The CDR3 loop is CASRPPSGGADEQYF. The CDR3 DNA follows: TGCGCCAGCAGACCACCCAGCGGGGGGGCCGATGAGCAGTACTTC.

This clonotype was counted many times. The CDR3 spells CSARDEGRSLGFSSSREQFF. The CDR3 region has the DNA TGCAGTGCTAGGGACGAGGGAAGATCACTCGGATTCTCTTCATCGAGAGAGCAGTTCTTC. The gene calls are TRBV20-1 and TRBJ2-1; perhaps TRBD2 as D (5 bases). The CDR3 is 20 residues long. Germline CDR1 and CDR2: DFQATT and SNEGSKA (reference sequence). Trimming left V 3 bases short and J 10 bases short, with 37 bases between.

This clonotype was counted between two and nine times. The V call is TRBV20-1, the J call TRBJ2-1, with 10 bases lining up with TRBD1. Per the germline V gene, CDR1 is DFQATT and CDR2 is SNEGSKA (reference sequence). This CDR3 comprises 15 residues. J lost 5 bases, V lost 6 bases, and 10 bases had no gene match. This CDR3 is CSAETGTGADNEQFF. CDR3 coding DNA: TGCAGTGCCGAGACCGGGACAGGGGCCGACAATGAGCAGTTCTTC.